This T cell receptor (beta chain) was obtained from a study of blood T cells in healthy people across ages (dated by TCRdb to between 2014 and 2017). Notes on the research overall: Template switching captured roughly one uniquely barcoded TCR beta cDNA molecule per two T cells in model experiments. The study measured age-related changes in TCR beta repertoire diversity using deep sequencing normalized with unique cDNA molecular identifiers. Four age groups were formed from the donors: young (average 16 years), middle-aged (more than 35), aged (roughly 56) and long-lived (about 80). To avoid experimental bias, donors of different ages were distributed randomly across sequencing lanes. Two additional independent replicas of 1 million unique cDNA reads from the same blood draw were analyzed for two donors (one aged 18 to 29 and one aged 80 or older).

Systemically healthy Caucasian individuals from Russia, 35 to 40 in total and aged about 6 to 95 years, were included as donors. Each donor gave around 9.8 milliliters of peripheral blood, collected into EDTA-treated Vacutainer tubes. Ficoll-Paque density-gradient centrifugation was used to isolate PBMCs, with at least 6 million per sample. Total RNA, at least 6 micrograms per sample, was extracted from PBMCs with Trizol reagent. Naive CD45RAhigh/CD27high T cell percentages were measured by flow cytometry on a PBMC aliquot from every donor. The cysteine opens and the phenylalanine closes a CDR3 of 15 amino acids. Only the CDR3 part of the read is kept: 45 bases, read in frame from the first base. CDR1 MGHRA and CDR2 YSYEKL were looked up in the germline V gene. Ends trimmed: V by 8 bases, J by 5 bases; bases unmatched to a gene: 7. Regarding this clonotype: Its antigen has not been determined. Base qualities are not provided; no much larger clone lies one nucleotide away.

Libraries were constructed by 5' RACE. Reads for this sample came from an Illumina HiSeq 2500. The second PCR ran for roughly 7 to 11 cycles and used a J-beta primer mix along with a sample-barcoded 5' primer. A template-switch 5' adaptor carrying 12 random nucleotides introduced a unique molecular identifier onto each TCR beta cDNA molecule. Each sample yielded at least 3 million CDR3-containing paired-end reads. The Mint cDNA synthesis kit, primed by a TRBC-specific oligonucleotide, was used to synthesize first-strand cDNA from all RNA. Following uracil-DNA glycosylase treatment, all cDNA underwent a first 18-cycle PCR with the universal primers M1SS and BC2_uni_R. The authors processed their data as follows. Normalization of each sample was performed by random selection of 1 million high-quality reads, each carrying a distinct molecular identifier. Instead of being binned into consensus sequences, reads with shared molecular identifiers were discarded. CDR3 identification, clonotype clustering and error correction used MiTCR with a Q25 quality threshold and the strictest error-elimination algorithm. A nonparametric unseen species model with Euler transformation was used to estimate a lower bound on total TCR beta diversity. TCRdb reanalyzed the raw reads on its own, using fastp at Q25 for trimming and MiXCR for clone calling, and kept in-frame beta chains. Each CDR3 protein appears once, grouped with its most common genes and DNA. These V and J calls rely on TCRdb rather than the paper's analysis. In this sample the table shows fewer than 800,000 distinct CDR3 sequences, 49% of which occur a single time. About a third of the sample rests with the top ten.

Results the study describes overall, beyond this receptor: Bulk unsorted PBMC profiling prevented conclusive comparison of naive and antigen-experienced compartments. Because the CMV infection status of the donors was unknown, age-related changes in expanded clonotypes may potentially have been confounded. Compared with the aged group, the long-lived group had more naive CD4+ T cells, fewer expanded clones and increased TCR diversity, a pattern suggesting age selection. A strong correlation was found between observed TCR beta diversity and the percentage of naive T cells measured by flow cytometry. As age increased, observed TCR beta diversity per million T cells dropped in a roughly linear way, and a significant reduction was already evident by age about 40. Estimates of total diversity based on one million sequenced T cells were regarded as lower bounds and as underestimates.

This TCR came from a woman aged 60-75 years in good health. The chain is assembled from TRBV4-1 and TRBJ2-3, with 13 middle bases fitting TRBD2. The sample comprised blood. The CDR3 reads as follows: CASCRLAGGLDTQYF. The bases read TGCGCCAGCTGTAGACTAGCGGGAGGTTTAGATACGCAGTATTTT.